The text below deals with one T cell receptor beta chain. The V gene end was trimmed by 2 bases and the J gene end by 0 bases; junction bases not matched to a gene: 3. The CDR3 is made up of 16 amino acids. CDR1 is SGHRS, CDR2 YFSETQ, per germline. The entry originates in a study of blood T cell repertoires in COVID-19. Study-wide context: COVID-19 samples, acute and convalescent, were from the United States, Italy and Spain. PBMCs, B-cell-depleted T cells, or T cells provided the cDNA or gDNA that made up the material.

As processed by the authors: Amplification with reference gene primers provided the estimates of nucleated cell counts. Libraries were prepared by immunoSEQ multiplex PCR; TCRdb keeps only in-frame clonotypes and omits some of them. Clone size and the V and J calls come from that table; the DNA yielded D and trimming. The sample consists of about 380,000 clones, roughly four fifths of them appearing once. Sequencing used peripheral blood. The sequence came from a human donor with acute or convalescent COVID-19. The donor label of this sample is uncertain. The J gene is TRBJ2-2, the V gene TRBV5-1, with 8 nucleotides matching TRBD2. The CDR3 loop reads CASSFLLAANTGELFF. Written as DNA, the CDR3 is TGCGCCAGCAGCTTCTTACTAGCGGCGAACACCGGGGAGCTGTTTTTT.